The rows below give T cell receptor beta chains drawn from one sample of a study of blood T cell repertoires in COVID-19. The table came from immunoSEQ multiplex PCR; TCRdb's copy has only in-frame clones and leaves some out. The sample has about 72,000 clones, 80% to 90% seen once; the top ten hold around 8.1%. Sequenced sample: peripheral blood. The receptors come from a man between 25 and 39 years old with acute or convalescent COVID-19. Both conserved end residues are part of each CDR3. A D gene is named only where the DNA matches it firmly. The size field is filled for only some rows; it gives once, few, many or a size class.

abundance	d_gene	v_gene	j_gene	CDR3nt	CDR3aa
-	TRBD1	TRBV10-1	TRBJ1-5	TGCGCCAGCTTGGACAGGGGCCAACAGCCCCAGCATTTT	CASLDRGQQPQHF
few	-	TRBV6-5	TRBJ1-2	TGTGCCAGCAGTCGGGACATAGCTAACTATGGCTACACCTTC	CASSRDIANYGYTF
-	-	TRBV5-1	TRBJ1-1	TGCGCCAGCAGTCGCGGACAGACCCTCACTGAAGCTTTCTTT	CASSRGQTLTEAFF
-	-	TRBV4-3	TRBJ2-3	TGCGCCAGCAGCTTGGCGGGACGGAGCACAGATACGCAGTATTTT	CASSLAGRSTDTQYF
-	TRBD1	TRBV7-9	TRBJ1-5	TGTGCCAGCAGCGGAACCGGGACAGTCAATCAGCCCCAGCATTTT	CASSGTGTVNQPQHF
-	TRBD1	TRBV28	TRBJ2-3	TGTGCCAGCAGTTTGACCGGGACAGGTAAAGATACGCAGTATTTT	CASSLTGTGKDTQYF
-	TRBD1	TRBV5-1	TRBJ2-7	TGCGCCAGCAGCTTGGGGACAGGGCAGACCTACGAGCAGTACTTC	CASSLGTGQTYEQYF
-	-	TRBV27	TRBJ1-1	TGTGCCAGCAGTTTCGCGAGCAACACTGAAGCTTTCTTT	CASSFASNTEAFF
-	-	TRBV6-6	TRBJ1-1	TGTGCCAGCAGTTCCACCCAGGGGCCTAAAGCTTTCTTT	CASSSTQGPKAFF
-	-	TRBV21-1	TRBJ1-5	TGTGCCAGCGGTAAGCGGAGAACCTTTTACAATCAGCCCCAGCATTTT	CASGKRRTFYNQPQHF
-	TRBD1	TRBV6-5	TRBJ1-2	TGTGCCAGCAGGGACAGGGAGGTTTCGGGCTACACCTTC	CASRDREVSGYTF
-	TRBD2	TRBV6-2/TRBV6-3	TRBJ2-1	TGTGCCAGCAGTTACGGGCTAGCGGGAGGGCCGAAGGATGAGCAGTTCTTC	CASSYGLAGGPKDEQFF
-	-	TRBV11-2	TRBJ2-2	TGTGCCAGCAGCTTAAGACAGAACACCGGGGAGCTGTTTTTT	CASSLRQNTGELFF
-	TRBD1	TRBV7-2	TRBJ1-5	TGTGCCAGCAGCCCCGACAGGGGTAACCAGCCCCAGCATTTT	CASSPDRGNQPQHF
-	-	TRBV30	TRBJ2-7	TGTGCCTGGAGAGAGGGAGGCGGCACGTACGAGCAGTACTTC	CAWREGGGTYEQYF
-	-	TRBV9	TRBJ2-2	TGTGCCAGCAGCGTAAACGGGGGTACCGGGGAGCTGTTTTTT	CASSVNGGTGELFF
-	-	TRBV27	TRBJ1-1	TGTGCCAGCAGTTTAAGGGGTGATTTAATGAACACTGAAGCTTTCTTT	CASSLRGDLMNTEAFF
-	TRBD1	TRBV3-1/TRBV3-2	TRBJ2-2	TGTGCCAGCAGCCAACAGGGGGCGCGGACCGGGGAGCTGTTTTTT	CASSQQGARTGELFF
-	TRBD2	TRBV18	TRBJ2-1	TGTGCCAGCTCACCACGCGGACTAGCGGGAGGATCGGTCGAGCAGTTCTTC	CASSPRGLAGGSVEQFF
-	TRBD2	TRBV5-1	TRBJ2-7	TGCGCCAGCAGCTTCTCCCAAGCGGGAGGCTCCTACGAGCAGTACTTC	CASSFSQAGGSYEQYF
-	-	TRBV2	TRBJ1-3	TGTGCCAGCAGTGAACGGGTCTCTGGAAACACCATATATTTT	CASSERVSGNTIYF
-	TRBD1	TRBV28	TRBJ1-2	TGTGCCAGCAGTCCGCCCGAACAGGGGGCGGGCGGCTACACCTTC	CASSPPEQGAGGYTF